A few counts support the clone carrying this T cell receptor (beta chain). The sample comes from a study of early T cells in non-severe SARS-CoV-2 infection. About the study: Unsorted whole blood bulk RNA was sequenced, with unpaired chains.

Germline V gene lookup returns CDR1 SGHVS and CDR2 FNYEAQ. V lost 2 bases, J lost 2 bases, and 2 bases stayed unmatched. The length of the CDR3 is 14 residues. TCRdb re-called the 5' RACE reads with MiXCR, one entry per CDR3 protein. This sample carries under 65,000 distinct CDR3 sequences, around 11% of them seen once, and the ten largest clones take over 7.5%. V gene TRBV7-6 combines with J gene TRBJ2-7; 8 bases agree with TRBD1. This TCR came from an adult who was a healthcare worker with PCR-confirmed SARS-CoV-2 infection or an uninfected control (not recorded which). Sequences were obtained from whole blood. The DNA for the CDR3 is TGTGCCAGCAGCTTAACGGGACAGGCCTACGAGCAGTACTTC. This gives the protein CASSLTGQAYEQYF.